The 2 T cell receptor beta chains given below trace back to one sample, sequenced in a study of PD-L1 blockade in urothelial cancer. Sequenced by immunoSEQ multiplex PCR; TCRdb stores in-frame clones only, minus some. The sample has about 100,000 clones; about 90% are singletons. This specimen consisted of PBMCs, obtained around atezolizumab (anti-PD-L1) treatment. The source is a woman of 80 years or more with urothelial cancer.

This chain uses TRBV28 with TRBJ1-2; D gene ambiguous. The germline CDR1 and CDR2 sequences are MDHEN and SYDVKM. The CDR3 contains 13 residues. V was clipped by 6 bases and J by 2 bases, with 10 bases between them. CDR3 DNA sequence: TGTGCCAGCAGCTCTCACAGAAACTATGGCTACACCTTC. Translating gives CASSSHRNYGYTF.

This chain joins TRBV28 and TRBJ1-2, with TRBD1 matching 9 bases. Germline V gene lookup returns CDR1 MDHEN and CDR2 SYDVKM. V was pared by 6 bases and J by 2 bases, with 4 bases of the junction left unmatched. The CDR3 runs to 14 residues. The CDR3 DNA reads as TGTGCCAGCAGGGGGGGGACAGGGAACTATGGCTACACCTTC. Protein: CASRGGTGNYGYTF.